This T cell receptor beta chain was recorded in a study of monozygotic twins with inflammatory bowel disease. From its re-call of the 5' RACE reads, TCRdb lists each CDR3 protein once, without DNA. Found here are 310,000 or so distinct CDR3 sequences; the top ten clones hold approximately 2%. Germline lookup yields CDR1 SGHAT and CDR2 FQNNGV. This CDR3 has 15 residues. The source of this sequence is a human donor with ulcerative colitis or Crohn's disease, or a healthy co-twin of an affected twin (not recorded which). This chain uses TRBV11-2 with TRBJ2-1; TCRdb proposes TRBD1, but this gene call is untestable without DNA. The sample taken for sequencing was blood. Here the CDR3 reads CASSISRDTRHEQFF.